This T cell receptor (beta chain) was identified in a study of cytomegalovirus exposure and HLA in healthy donors. Study summary: Later, an analysis reported that the roughly 120 validation repertoires had used the same platform as the approximately 690 first-cohort repertoires.

V was shortened by 2 bases and J by 3 bases, with 21 bases between the two germline ends. The CDR3 has 17 residues. The germline V gene has CDR1 GTSNPN and CDR2 SVGIG (reference sequence). The donors were members of the validation cohort comprising 100 to 150 subjects, separate from the roughly 650-subject first cohort. The study, taken as a whole, reports: Listed as cytomegalovirus-associated were approximately 160 TCR beta chains. For cytomegalovirus status, the classifier reportedly gave diagnoses with high specificity and sensitivity.

Measured with immunoSEQ multiplex PCR; TCRdb has only the in-frame clones, and not every one. The repertoire has tens of thousands of clones, around 82% of them found once; the top ten carry 9.5% to 13%. On this clone: Its antigen remains unidentified.

The sequence was obtained from a woman younger than 35 in good health and CMV-seropositive. Sequenced material: PBMCs. The rearrangement uses TRBV30 and TRBJ2-3; D may be TRBD1 (6 bases). The CDR3 DNA reads TGTGCCTGGAGTATTAACAGGGATAGAAGGTGGACAGATACGCAGTATTTT. Amino acids: CAWSINRDRRWTDTQYF.